Below, 25 T cell receptor beta chains from the same sample are listed, as sequenced in a study of cytomegalovirus exposure and HLA in healthy donors (dated by TCRdb to about 2017). The method was the immunoSEQ multiplex PCR assay. For the multiplex PCR, a mixture combining 60 forward primers for TCR Vbeta segments and 13 reverse primers for TCR Jbeta segments was used. TCRdb's version of the immuneACCESS table is confined to in-frame rearrangements and falls short of the full clone set. An unresolved V gene accounts for under half of the shortfall where checked; the remainder is of unknown origin. For this sample there are about 170,000 clones; more than 80% appear just once. The top ten clonotypes cover roughly 0.69% of the sample. The specimen sequenced was PBMCs. These receptors came from a woman aged 18-29 years in good health and CMV-seronegative.

This clone was counted only a few times. The CDR3 here is CAIKGAGTTGELFF. CDR3 in DNA: TGTGCCATTAAGGGGGCAGGGACCACCGGGGAGCTGTTTTTT. The V gene is TRBV28, the J gene TRBJ2-2, with TRBD1 matching over 7 bases. CDR3 length: 14 residues. CDR1 is MDHEN and CDR2 is SYDVKM in the germline V gene. The J segment lost 4 bases and the V segment lost 10 bases, leaving 9 bases of the junction unmatched.

The rearrangement joins TRBV18 to TRBJ2-1, with 7 bases that match TRBD1. This CDR3 spans 14 amino acids. V lost 4 bases, J lost 16 bases, and 16 bases stayed unmatched. The germline gives CDR1 KGHSH, CDR2 LQKENI. CDR3 DNA sequence: TGTGCCAGCTCACTCGGACAGGTCGACCTCCTGGGATTCTTC. Encoded protein: CASSLGQVDLLGFF. Together with reference TRBV18 and TRBJ2-1, the CDR3 gives the full variable domain: NAGVMQNPRHLVRRRGQEARLRCSPMKGHSHVYWYRQLPEEGLKFMVYLQKENIIDESGMPKERFSAEFPKEGPSILRIQQVVRGDSAAYFCASSLGQVDLLGFFGPGTRLTVL.

V usage is TRBV7-9 and J usage is TRBJ2-7; the match to TRBD1 covers 7 bases. V dropped 5 bases and J dropped 1; count of bases not matched to a gene: 14. CDR1 SEHNR and CDR2 FQNEAQ come from the germline V gene (reference sequence). The CDR3 length is 17 residues. The CDR3 spells CASSTGQRFTRSYEQYF. The CDR3, as DNA: TGTGCCAGCAGCACGGGACAGCGATTCACTAGATCCTACGAGCAGTACTTC.

This clone occurred a few times. V and J are TRBV13 and TRBJ1-2, with D possibly matching TRBD1 (6 bases). Trimming left V 4 bases short and J 4 bases short, with 19 bases between. Germline V gives CDR1 PRHDT, CDR2 FYEKMQ (reference sequence). The CDR3 length is 16 residues. For the CDR3, the DNA is TGTGCCAGCAGCTCGGAGCGGCGGGGGCAGTTCTATGGCTACACCTTC. The encoded protein is CASSSERRGQFYGYTF.

This chain joins TRBV15 and TRBJ1-3; a weak D match, TRBD1 (5 bases). Per germline, CDR1 LNHNV and CDR2 YYDKDF (reference sequence). The V and J ends lost 1 base and 7 bases respectively, with 11 bases between them. The length of the CDR3 is 14 residues. CDR3 sequence: CATSRGAGSNTIYF. The CDR3 bases are TGTGCCACCAGCAGAGGAGCAGGGTCGAACACCATATATTTT.

V gene TRBV9 combines with J gene TRBJ2-6; 8 positions match TRBD2. J was trimmed by 2 bases and V by 2 bases; bases with no gene match: 3. The CDR3 totals 16 residues. Germline V gene lookup returns CDR1 SGDLS and CDR2 YYNGEE. CDR3 protein: CASSVRSGAGANVLTF. The DNA of the CDR3 is TGTGCCAGCAGCGTCCGTAGCGGGGCTGGGGCCAACGTCCTGACTTTC.

The V call is TRBV5-1, the J call TRBJ2-3, with D tentatively TRBD2 (6 bases). V was cut by 7 bases and J by 4 bases, with 13 bases left in between. CDR1 is SGHRS and CDR2 is YFSETQ in the germline V gene. CDR3 length equals 13 residues. The DNA of the CDR3 is TGCGCCAGCCGCGGGGCGGAGGCAGATACGCAGTATTTT. Protein: CASRGAEADTQYF. Full variable domain (remainder filled in from reference TRBV5-1 and TRBJ2-3): KAGVTQTPRYLIKTRGQQVTLSCSPISGHRSVSWYQQTPGQGLQFLFEYFSETQRNKGNFPGRFSGRQFSNSRSEMNVSTLELGDSALYLCASRGAEADTQYFGPGTRLTVL.

This chain joins TRBV2 and TRBJ2-5, with a tentative D call TRBD1 (6 bases). Trimming shortened V by 6 bases and J by 5 bases, and 19 bases separated the two germline ends. Looked up from germline, CDR1 is SNHLY and CDR2 is FYNNEI. The CDR3 length is 15 residues. CDR3 bases: TGTGCCAGCAGCCACACTTTCACAGGGCAGGAGACCCAGTACTTC. Its protein is CASSHTFTGQETQYF.

The genes are TRBV18 and TRBJ2-7; a weak D match, TRBD2 (6 bases). The CDR3 covers 14 residues. The V gene's germline CDR1 is KGHSH and CDR2 LQKENI. Trimming removed 0 bases at V and 2 bases at J, with 8 bases between. The CDR3 spells CASSPPGLTYEQYF. The DNA of the CDR3 is TGTGCCAGCTCACCACCGGGACTGACCTACGAGCAGTACTTC.

This clone came up a few times. The chain combines TRBV5-4 with TRBJ1-1; TRBD1 aligns across 11 bases. V lost 4 bases and J lost 0; bases outside the gene matches: 8. This CDR3 region has 17 residues. The germline V gene has CDR1 SGHNT and CDR2 YYREEE (reference sequence). The chain's CDR3 is CASSPGTGGRLNTEAFF. The CDR3 DNA reads as TGTGCCAGCAGCCCGGGGACAGGGGGAAGGTTGAACACTGAAGCTTTCTTT.

The V gene is TRBV6-5, the J gene TRBJ2-1; 8 positions agree with TRBD1. CDR3 length equals 15 residues. The V segment lost 5 bases and the J segment 2 bases; nucleotides outside the gene matches: 5. Germline CDR1 is MNHEY and CDR2 is SVGAGI. CDR3 nucleotide sequence: TGTGCCAGCAGTCTAAACAGGGGGGCCTACAATGAGCAGTTCTTC. It specifies CASSLNRGAYNEQFF.

This clone showed up just once. The chain carries TRBV7-9 and TRBJ1-3, with a tentative D call TRBD1 (6 bases). From germline, CDR1 is SEHNR and CDR2 FQNEAQ (reference sequence). Trimming left V 2 bases short and J 4 bases short, with 18 bases between. The CDR3 runs 17 residues. The CDR3 coding sequence is TGTGCCAGCAGCTTAACAGGTCGACAGGTCTCGGGAAACACCATATATTTT. This sequence encodes CASSLTGRQVSGNTIYF.

This clone was observed a handful of times. This chain uses TRBV10-3 with TRBJ2-1; 13 positions match TRBD2. The V segment lost 8 bases and the J segment 4 bases; nucleotides outside the gene matches: 2. Per the germline V gene, CDR1 is ENHRY and CDR2 is SYGVKD. CDR3 length: 14 amino acids. CDR3 region: CAISLAGGYNEQFF. The CDR3 DNA sequence: TGTGCCATCTCACTAGCGGGAGGGTACAATGAGCAGTTCTTC.

The rearrangement joins TRBV27 to TRBJ2-7; 8 bases map to TRBD1. Unmatched junction bases numbered 6, after V lost 6 bases and J lost 2 bases. Germline loops: CDR1 MNHEY, CDR2 SMNVEV (reference sequence). CDR3 length: 14 residues. This CDR3 reads CASSRTGGPYEQYF. DNA for the CDR3: TGTGCCAGCAGCCGTACAGGGGGACCCTACGAGCAGTACTTC.

The chain couples TRBV10-3 to TRBJ2-1; the match to TRBD2 covers 10 bases. The trim removed 6 bases at V and 6 bases at J, leaving 8 bases unmatched. The CDR3 runs to 15 residues. The germline CDR1 and CDR2 sequences are ENHRY and SYGVKD. CDR3 coding DNA: TGTGCCATCAGCGAGGAGCGGGAGGGCCTCAATGAGCAGTTCTTC. As protein: CAISEEREGLNEQFF.

The chain employs TRBV27 and TRBJ1-4; D is undetermined. CDR1 is MNHEY, CDR2 SMNVEV, per germline (reference sequence). The CDR3 runs 15 residues. Trimming took 5 bases from V and 4 from J, leaving 14 bases between them. Here the CDR3 DNA reads TGTGCCAGCAGTCCCAGCCCCCAGGTTAATGAAAAACTGTTTTTT. Encoded protein: CASSPSPQVNEKLFF.

This chain joins TRBV5-1 and TRBJ2-5; 11 nucleotides match TRBD2. The germline V gene encodes CDR1 SGHRS and CDR2 YFSETQ. V trimming: 1 base; J trimming: 2 bases; junction bases outside the gene matches: 16. The CDR3 extends over 20 amino acids. CDR3 residues: CASSLFSSLAGARGQETQYF. CDR3 DNA sequence: TGCGCCAGCAGCTTGTTTTCGTCACTAGCGGGAGCCCGTGGGCAAGAGACCCAGTACTTC. The variable domain in full, completed from reference TRBV5-1 and TRBJ2-5, reads KAGVTQTPRYLIKTRGQQVTLSCSPISGHRSVSWYQQTPGQGLQFLFEYFSETQRNKGNFPGRFSGRQFSNSRSEMNVSTLELGDSALYLCASSLFSSLAGARGQETQYFGPGTRLLVL.

CDR3 bases: TGTGCCAGCAGCCAAGGGGCGCGCACAGATACGCAGTATTTT. The encoded protein is CASSQGARTDTQYF. The chain employs TRBV11-2 and TRBJ2-3; D perhaps matches TRBD1 (5 bases). Germline CDR1 is SGHAT and CDR2 is FQNNGV. CDR3 length: 14 residues. V was pared by 5 bases and J by 1 base, with 10 bases between.

The chain carries TRBV25-1 and TRBJ2-7; D not certain. V was shortened by 4 bases and J by 3 bases, with 10 bases between the two germline ends. Germline lookup yields CDR1 MGHDK and CDR2 SYGVNS. CDR3 length: 13 residues. The CDR3 DNA is TGTGCCAGCAGTGGTCTAGTCCACTACGAGCAGTACTTC. This translates into CASSGLVHYEQYF.

The chain has TRBV6-6 and TRBJ1-2; 9 positions agree with TRBD1. The V gene's germline CDR1 is MNHNY and CDR2 SVGAGI (reference sequence). This CDR3 has 15 amino acids. Trimming at V came to 3 bases and at J to 6 bases, leaving 8 bases not matched to a gene. Here the CDR3 DNA reads TGTGCCAGCAGTTATTCAAATGACAGGGGGGATGGCTACACCTTC. Amino acid sequence: CASSYSNDRGDGYTF.

This chain uses TRBV4-3 with TRBJ2-4; 7 bases agree with TRBD1. Germline V lookup: CDR1 LGHNA, CDR2 YSLEER. The CDR3 contains 17 residues. Losses at the gene ends were 2 bases for V and 0 bases for J; bases not matched to a gene: 7. The CDR3 loop is CASSQPGQALAKNIQYF. DNA for the CDR3: TGCGCCAGCAGCCAACCCGGACAGGCGCTAGCCAAAAACATTCAGTACTTC.

This chain uses TRBV7-3 with TRBJ2-7; D perhaps matches TRBD2 (6 bases). V was cut by 2 bases and J by 3 bases, with 17 bases left in between. This CDR3 is 16 amino acids long. Germline V gene lookup returns CDR1 SGHTA and CDR2 FQGTGA. CDR3 nucleotide sequence: TGTGCCAGCAGCTTATTGGGGGGTAATTCCCTCTACGAGCAGTACTTC. Translating it yields CASSLLGGNSLYEQYF.

The chain employs TRBV28 and TRBJ1-3, with 7 bases matching TRBD1. V was clipped by 4 bases and J by 6 bases; unmatched bases: 12. The CDR3 is 16 residues long. Germline V lookup: CDR1 MDHEN, CDR2 SYDVKM. Written as DNA, the CDR3 is TGTGCCAGCAGTTGGACCGGACAGGAGTGGCAAAACACCATATATTTT. It codes for CASSWTGQEWQNTIYF.

The table lists this clone with a few counts. The chain is built from TRBV6-8 and TRBJ2-5; 9 bases fit TRBD2. Per the germline V gene, CDR1 is MNHGY and CDR2 is SAAAGT. With V trimmed by 11 bases and J by 4 bases, 20 bases remained unmatched. The CDR3 runs 17 residues. CDR3 residues: CAGEEGAGGVGGETQYF. The CDR3 nucleotides read TGTGCCGGAGAGGAGGGAGCGGGAGGAGTTGGGGGAGAGACCCAGTACTTC.

V and J are TRBV15 and TRBJ2-1; 11 bases are a match to TRBD2. CDR3 size: 17 residues. V trimming: 6 bases; J trimming: 1 base; junction bases outside the gene matches: 8. Per germline, CDR1 LNHNV and CDR2 YYDKDF (reference sequence). The CDR3 nucleotides are TGTGCCACCAGTTTTATAGCGGGAGGGCCTTCCTACAATGAGCAGTTCTTC. This sequence encodes CATSFIAGGPSYNEQFF.